Many counts were recorded for the clone carrying this TCR beta chain. The CDR3 covers 14 residues. V dropped 3 bases and J dropped 2; count of bases not matched to a gene: 0. Germline-derived CDR1 and CDR2 are LNHNV and YYDKDF (reference sequence). The data were taken from a study of T cells in Graves' hyperthyroidism and ophthalmopathy. About the study: Specimen type is peripheral blood, collected at initial diagnosis prior to any treatment.

What was amplified from RNA transcripts were TCR beta CDR3 regions. First-round RT-PCR of the TCR CDR3 relied on the HTBI primer set. One entry per CDR3 protein, called by TCRdb with MiXCR from the multiplex PCR reads. The data show a few hundred thousand distinct CDR3 sequences, with around 20% seen just once and about 30% held by the top ten. Patients with uncontrolled infections, other autoimmune diseases, pregnancy or lactation were excluded. This receptor was obtained from a man between 18 and 29 years old with Graves' hyperthyroidism. The specimen was blood. The V gene is TRBV15, the J gene TRBJ2-7, with TRBD1 matching over 11 bases. The CDR3 nucleotides read TGTGCCACCAGCAGGGACAGGGGGCCCTACGAGCAGTACTTC. It yields the protein CATSRDRGPYEQYF.